This T cell receptor (beta chain) comes out of a study of shared clonotypes between healthy human individuals. Naive CD8 cells, CD45RO-negative and positively selected for CCR7, excluded terminally differentiated effector memory CD45RA+ cells. Per the germline V gene, CDR1 is SGHTS and CDR2 is YDEGEE. The CDR3 has 15 residues. V was clipped by 4 bases and J by 0 bases, with 12 bases between them. Every subset's genomic DNA went evenly onto several immunoSEQ plates. Method: immunoSEQ multiplex PCR; TCRdb's copy keeps in-frame clones and lacks some. This table holds around 2,000,000 clones, around 96% found once.

The chain couples TRBV5-8 to TRBJ2-3; D gene ambiguous. The sequence was collected from a man younger than 30 in good health. The source material was naive CD8+ T cells sorted from blood. The CDR3 DNA follows: TGTGCCAGCAGCGACGCCGGATGGAGCACAGATACGCAGTATTTT. Encoded protein: CASSDAGWSTDTQYF. Drawing the rest from reference TRBV5-8 and TRBJ2-3, the complete variable domain is EAGVTQSPTHLIKTRGQQATLRCSPISGHTSVYWYQQALGLGLQFLLWYDEGEERNRGNFPPRFSGRQFPNYSSELNVNALELEDSALYLCASSDAGWSTDTQYFGPGTRLTVL.